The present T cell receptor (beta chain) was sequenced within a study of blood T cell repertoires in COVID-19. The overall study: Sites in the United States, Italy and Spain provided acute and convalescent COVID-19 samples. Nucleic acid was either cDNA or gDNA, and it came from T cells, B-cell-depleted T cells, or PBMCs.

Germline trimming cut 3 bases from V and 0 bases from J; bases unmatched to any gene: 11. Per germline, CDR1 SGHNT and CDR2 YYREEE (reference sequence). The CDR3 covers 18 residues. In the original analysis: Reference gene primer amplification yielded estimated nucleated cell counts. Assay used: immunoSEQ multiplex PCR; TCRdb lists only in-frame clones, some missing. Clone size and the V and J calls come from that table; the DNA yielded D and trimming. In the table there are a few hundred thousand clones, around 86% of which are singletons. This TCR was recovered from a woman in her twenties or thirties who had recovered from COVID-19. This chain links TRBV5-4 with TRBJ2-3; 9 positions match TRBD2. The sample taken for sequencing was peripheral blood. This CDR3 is CASSSVAGGPTSTDTQYF. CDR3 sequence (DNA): TGTGCCAGCAGCTCGGTCGCGGGGGGGCCTACTAGCACAGATACGCAGTATTTT.